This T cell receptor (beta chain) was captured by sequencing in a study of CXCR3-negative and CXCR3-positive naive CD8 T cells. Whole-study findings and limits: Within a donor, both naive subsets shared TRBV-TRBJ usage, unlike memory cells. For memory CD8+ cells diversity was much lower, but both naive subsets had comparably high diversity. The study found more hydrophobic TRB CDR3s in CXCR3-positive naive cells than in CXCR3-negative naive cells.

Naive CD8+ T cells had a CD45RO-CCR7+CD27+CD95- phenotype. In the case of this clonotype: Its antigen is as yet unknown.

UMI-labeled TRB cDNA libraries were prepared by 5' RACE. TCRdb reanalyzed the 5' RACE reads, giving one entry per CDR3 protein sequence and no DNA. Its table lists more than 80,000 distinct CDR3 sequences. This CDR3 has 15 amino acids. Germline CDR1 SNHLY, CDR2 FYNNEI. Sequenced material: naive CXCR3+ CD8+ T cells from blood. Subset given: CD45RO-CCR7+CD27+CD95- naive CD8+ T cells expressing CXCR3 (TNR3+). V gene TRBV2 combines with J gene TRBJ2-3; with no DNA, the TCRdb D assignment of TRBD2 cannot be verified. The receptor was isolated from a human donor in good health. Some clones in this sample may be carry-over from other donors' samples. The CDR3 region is CASISSGSSTDTQYF.